The rows below give T cell receptor beta chains drawn from one sample of a study of CD8 T cells in ankylosing spondylitis. TCRdb processed the 5' RACE reads anew with MiXCR; each CDR3 protein has one entry. The sample includes around 220,000 distinct CDR3 sequences, about 10% of them seen just once. The sample consisted of blood, either unsorted or a sorted T cell fraction (not recorded which). These TCRs come from a male donor with ankylosing spondylitis or in good health (not recorded which). Each CDR3 is given with its conserved first and last residue. A D gene is named only where the DNA matches it firmly. Size is stated for part of the rows, as once, few or many counts, or as a class when the clone is expanded.

J,D,size,V,CDR3,DNA
TRBJ1-6,NA,many,TRBV5-1,CASSFEQSSYNSPLHF,TGCGCCAGCAGCTTTGAACAGAGCTCCTATAATTCACCCCTCCACTTT
TRBJ2-7,TRBD1,few,TRBV12-3/TRBV12-4,CASSLGPPRTGAYEQYF,TGTGCCAGCAGTTTAGGGCCACCCCGGACAGGGGCCTACGAGCAGTACTTC
TRBJ1-6,NA,few,TRBV10-3,CAINEDGDSPLHF,TGTGCCATCAACGAGGACGGGGATTCACCCCTCCACTTT
TRBJ1-4,NA,many,TRBV6-5,CASSFNTATNEKLFF,TGTGCCAGCAGTTTCAACACAGCAACTAATGAAAAACTGTTTTTT
TRBJ2-1,NA,many,TRBV7-6,CASTRGGDSYNEQFF,TGTGCCAGCACCCGTGGGGGCGATTCCTACAATGAGCAGTTCTTC
TRBJ1-1,NA,few,TRBV6-5,CASRTRYAPGPMNTEAFF,TGTGCCAGCAGAACTCGTTATGCTCCGGGACCAATGAACACTGAAGCTTTCTTT
TRBJ2-5,NA,many,TRBV5-1,CASSLGGTQETQYF,TGCGCCAGCTCCCTAGGCGGAACCCAAGAGACCCAGTACTTC
TRBJ2-1,TRBD1,many,TRBV18,CASSPGRNRGDNEQFF,TGTGCCAGCTCACCAGGTCGAAACAGGGGGGACAATGAGCAGTTCTTC
TRBJ2-7,NA,many,TRBV15,CATSVVKGPYEQYF,TGTGCCACCAGCGTAGTGAAGGGCCCCTACGAGCAGTACTTC
TRBJ1-5,NA,many,TRBV5-1,CASSQEGINQPQHF,TGCGCCAGCAGTCAGGAGGGGATCAATCAGCCCCAGCATTTT
TRBJ2-1,TRBD2,many,TRBV24-1,CATSDLTLAGGSEQFF,TGTGCCACCAGTGATTTGACCCTAGCGGGGGGCAGTGAGCAGTTCTTC
TRBJ2-2,NA,many,TRBV3-1,CASSQRLGVPYHLMNTGELFF,TGTGCCAGCAGCCAAAGACTAGGGGTCCCCTACCACCTGATGAACACCGGGGAGCTGTTTTTT
TRBJ2-5,TRBD2,many,TRBV20-1,CSARDMVAGLQETQYF,TGCAGTGCTAGAGATATGGTAGCGGGGCTCCAAGAGACCCAGTACTTC
TRBJ2-7,NA,NA,TRBV7-6,CASSPNLGNEQYF,TGTGCCAGCAGCCCCAATTTAGGGAACGAGCAGTACTTC
TRBJ2-5,NA,many,TRBV20-1,CMWAGPQETQYF,TGCATGTGGGCAGGGCCTCAAGAGACCCAGTACTTC
TRBJ2-2,TRBD2,NA,TRBV5-5,CASSPSAAGDTGELFF,TGTGCCAGCAGCCCGTCTGCAGCGGGGGATACCGGGGAGCTGTTTTTT
TRBJ1-4,NA,many,TRBV7-8,CASSQIEKLFF,TGTGCCAGCAGCCAGATAGAAAAACTGTTTTTT
TRBJ1-2,TRBD1,many,TRBV12-3/TRBV12-4,CASSRVTGGEDGYTF,TGTGCCAGCAGCAGAGTGACAGGGGGGGAGGATGGCTACACCTTC
TRBJ2-5,TRBD1,many,TRBV24-1,CAIGTGGWETQYF,TGTGCCATCGGGACAGGGGGCTGGGAGACCCAGTACTTC
TRBJ2-3,NA,many,TRBV9,CASSVGSSSSTDTQYF,TGTGCCAGCAGCGTAGGTTCTAGCAGTAGCACAGATACGCAGTATTTT
TRBJ2-7,NA,NA,TRBV27,CASSGTGAFGEQYF,TGTGCCAGCAGTGGGACGGGTGCGTTTGGCGAGCAGTACTTC
TRBJ1-2,TRBD1,NA,TRBV7-9,CASSLGPGGDYGYTF,TGTGCCAGCAGCTTAGGTCCAGGGGGAGACTATGGCTACACCTTC
TRBJ2-5,NA,many,TRBV29-1,CSVVYKETQYF,TGCAGCGTCGTCTATAAAGAGACCCAGTACTTC
TRBJ2-5,TRBD2,many,TRBV7-2,CASSPGMGGSQETQYF,TGTGCCAGCAGCCCTGGTATGGGGGGGAGCCAAGAGACCCAGTACTTC
TRBJ2-3,NA,many,TRBV20-1,CSAYGDYTDTQYF,TGCAGTGCTTATGGGGATTACACAGATACGCAGTATTTT
TRBJ1-4,NA,many,TRBV7-6,CASSLAVATNEKLFF,TGTGCCAGCAGCTTAGCCGTGGCAACTAATGAAAAACTGTTTTTT
TRBJ2-1,NA,many,TRBV5-1,CASSFRGPPYNEQFF,TGCGCCAGCAGCTTTCGGGGGCCCCCCTACAATGAGCAGTTCTTC
TRBJ2-1,TRBD1,many,TRBV29-1,CSVEGQGAYNEQFF,TGCAGCGTTGAGGGACAGGGGGCCTACAATGAGCAGTTCTTC
TRBJ2-3,NA,many,TRBV7-2,CASSFGGATTDTQYF,TGTGCCAGCAGCTTCGGGGGAGCGACCACAGATACGCAGTATTTT
TRBJ1-2,TRBD1,many,TRBV20-1,CSARADRTGFGYTF,TGCAGTGCTAGAGCAGACCGGACAGGGTTCGGCTACACCTTC
TRBJ1-1,NA,many,TRBV12-3/TRBV12-4,CASSPPNGMNTEAFF,TGTGCCAGCAGTCCCCCAAATGGGATGAACACTGAAGCTTTCTTT
TRBJ2-7,NA,NA,TRBV20-1,CSASPATSYEQYF,TGCAGTGCTAGTCCGGCGACTAGCTACGAGCAGTACTTC
TRBJ1-2,TRBD1,many,TRBV11-2,CASSLDSSQGALNRYGYTF,TGTGCCAGCAGCTTAGATTCTTCACAGGGGGCGCTGAATCGGTATGGCTACACCTTC
TRBJ2-3,NA,few,TRBV24-1,CATSDPATQVGTDTQYF,TGTGCCACCAGTGATCCAGCGACGCAGGTTGGGACAGATACGCAGTATTTT
TRBJ1-2,NA,many,TRBV12-3/TRBV12-4,CASRGPAYGYTF,TGTGCCAGCAGGGGCCCGGCCTATGGCTACACCTTC
TRBJ2-7,TRBD2,many,TRBV20-1,CSARGARTSRNEQYF,TGCAGTGCTAGAGGGGCCCGGACTAGCAGAAACGAGCAGTACTTC
TRBJ1-1,NA,few,TRBV3-1,CASSQDDREGRAFF,TGTGCCAGCAGCCAAGATGATCGAGAGGGGAGGGCTTTCTTT
TRBJ2-2,NA,many,TRBV24-1,CATSDRTETGELFF,TGTGCCACCAGTGACCGGACAGAGACCGGGGAGCTGTTTTTT
TRBJ2-2,NA,few,TRBV6-1,CASSETLLAPGELFF,TGTGCCAGCAGTGAGACCCTTCTAGCGCCCGGGGAGCTGTTTTTT
TRBJ2-3,NA,NA,TRBV12-3/TRBV12-4,CASSPGQGTQYF,TGTGCCAGCAGTCCCGGCCAGGGCACGCAGTATTTT
TRBJ2-2,NA,many,TRBV20-1,CSARDGKTSPETGELFF,TGCAGTGCTAGAGATGGGAAAACGTCACCGGAGACCGGGGAGCTGTTTTTT
TRBJ2-2,TRBD1,many,TRBV7-2,CASSSPTGTNTGELFF,TGTGCCAGCAGCTCCCCGACAGGGACGAACACCGGGGAGCTGTTTTTT
TRBJ2-2,TRBD2,few,TRBV24-1,CATGGVGELFF,TGTGCCACCGGGGGGGTCGGGGAGCTGTTTTTT
TRBJ2-5,NA,many,TRBV7-2,CASSLAKGWETQYF,TGTGCCAGCAGCTTAGCGAAGGGATGGGAGACCCAGTACTTC
TRBJ1-2,NA,NA,TRBV12-3/TRBV12-4,CATANGEVRDGYTF,TGTGCCACCGCGAACGGCGAAGTCAGGGATGGCTACACCTTC
TRBJ2-5,TRBD1,many,TRBV6-1,CASNGQGVRETQYF,TGTGCCAGCAACGGACAGGGTGTTAGGGAGACCCAGTACTTC
TRBJ2-3,TRBD2,NA,TRBV20-1,CSARLGSGGAWTTQYF,TGCAGTGCTAGACTCGGCAGCGGGGGGGCATGGACGACGCAGTATTTT
TRBJ2-7,TRBD1,many,TRBV20-1,CSARPPTGSKYEQYF,TGCAGTGCTAGACCCCCGACAGGGTCAAAATACGAGCAGTACTTC
TRBJ1-1,TRBD1,many,TRBV24-1,CATSDVCGDRAPCTEAFF,TGTGCCACCAGTGACGTGTGCGGGGACAGGGCGCCTTGCACTGAAGCTTTCTTT